This T cell receptor beta chain was found in a study of T cells in Graves' hyperthyroidism and ophthalmopathy. Amplification targeted TCR beta CDR3 regions from RNA transcripts. The HTBI primer set was used in a first-round RT-PCR of the TCR CDR3. TCRdb re-analysed the multiplex PCR reads in MiXCR, keeping a single row per CDR3 protein. Of under 650,000 distinct CDR3 sequences in the sample, roughly 17% were seen once. Lactation, pregnancy, other autoimmune disease or uncontrolled infection excluded patients. This clonotype has ten or more counts. The V end was cut by 0 bases, the J end by 10 bases, with 19 bases between. The CDR3 has 16 amino acids. CDR1 and CDR2 (germline): SGHDT, YYEEEE.

This sequence was found in a woman aged 25 to 45 with Graves' hyperthyroidism. The chain links TRBV5-6 to TRBJ1-4; D uncertain. The sample comprised blood. CDR3 region: CASSLGFLTPPRKLFF. CDR3 DNA: TGTGCCAGCAGCTTGGGGTTTTTGACTCCACCTAGAAAACTGTTTTTT.